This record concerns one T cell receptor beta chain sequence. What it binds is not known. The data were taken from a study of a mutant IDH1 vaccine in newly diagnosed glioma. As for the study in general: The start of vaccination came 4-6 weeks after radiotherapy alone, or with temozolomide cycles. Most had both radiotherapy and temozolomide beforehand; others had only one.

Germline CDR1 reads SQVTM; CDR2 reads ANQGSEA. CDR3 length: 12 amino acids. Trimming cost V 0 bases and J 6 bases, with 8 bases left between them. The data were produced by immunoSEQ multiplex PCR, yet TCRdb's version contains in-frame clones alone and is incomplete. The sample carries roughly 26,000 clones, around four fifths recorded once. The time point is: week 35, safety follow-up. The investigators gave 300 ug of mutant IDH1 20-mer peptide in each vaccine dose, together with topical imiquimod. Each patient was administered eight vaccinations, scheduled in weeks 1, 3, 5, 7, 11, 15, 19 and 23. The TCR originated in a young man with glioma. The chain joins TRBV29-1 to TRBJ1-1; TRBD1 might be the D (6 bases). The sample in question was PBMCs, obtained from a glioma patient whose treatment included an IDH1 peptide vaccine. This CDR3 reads CSVEDRGAEAFF. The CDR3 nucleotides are TGCAGCGTTGAAGACAGGGGCGCTGAAGCTTTCTTT.